This T cell receptor beta chain came from a study of tumor-infiltrating lymphocytes in primary liver carcinoma. This clonotype has a count of ten or more. Making TCR beta cDNA involved 400 to 600 ng total RNA and a constant-region primer. Three rounds of nested multiplex PCR with slightly modified ARM-PCR produced TCR beta libraries. Forward primers for TRBV1-TRBV30 and a C-beta reverse primer served the first two PCR rounds, at around 9 cycles each. TCRdb used MiXCR to reprocess the multiplex PCR reads, holding one entry per CDR3 protein. Found here are over 250,000 distinct CDR3 sequences, 50% to 60% of them singletons; the top ten hold about 15%. It was unsorted whole blood that yielded blood RNA, and germline DNA was also extracted. The patients carried chronic HBV infection and had received no treatment. Germline V gene sequence: CDR1 MNHEY, CDR2 SVGAGI. The CDR3 is 15 amino acids. Trimming stripped 2 bases from V and 2 bases from J, with 13 bases between.

Sequencing was performed on peripheral blood. The V gene is TRBV6-5, the J gene TRBJ2-7; D possibly corresponds to TRBD2 (6 bases). This sequence originates from a woman in her 30s with primary liver carcinoma and hepatitis B virus infection. The CDR3 DNA reads as TGTGCCAGCAGTTACACCCTTAGCGGTGCCTACGAGCAGTACTTC. This sequence encodes CASSYTLSGAYEQYF.